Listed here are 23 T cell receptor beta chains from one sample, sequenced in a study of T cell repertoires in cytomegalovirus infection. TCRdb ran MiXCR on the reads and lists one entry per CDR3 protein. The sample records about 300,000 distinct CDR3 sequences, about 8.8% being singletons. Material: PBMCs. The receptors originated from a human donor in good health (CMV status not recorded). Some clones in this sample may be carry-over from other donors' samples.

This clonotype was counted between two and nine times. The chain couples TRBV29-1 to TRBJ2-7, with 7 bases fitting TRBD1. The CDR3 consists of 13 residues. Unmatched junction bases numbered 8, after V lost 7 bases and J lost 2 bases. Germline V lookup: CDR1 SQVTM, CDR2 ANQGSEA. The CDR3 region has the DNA TGCAGCGAATGGGACAGTGATACCTACGAGCAGTACGTC. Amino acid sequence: CSEWDSDTYEQYV.

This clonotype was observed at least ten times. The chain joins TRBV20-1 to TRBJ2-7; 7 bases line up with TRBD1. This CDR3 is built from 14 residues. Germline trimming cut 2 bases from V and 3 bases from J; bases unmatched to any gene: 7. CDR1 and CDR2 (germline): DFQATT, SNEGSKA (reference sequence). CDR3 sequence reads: CSARLLRDSYEQYV. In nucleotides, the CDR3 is TGCAGTGCTAGACTTCTCCGGGACAGCTACGAGCAGTACGTC.

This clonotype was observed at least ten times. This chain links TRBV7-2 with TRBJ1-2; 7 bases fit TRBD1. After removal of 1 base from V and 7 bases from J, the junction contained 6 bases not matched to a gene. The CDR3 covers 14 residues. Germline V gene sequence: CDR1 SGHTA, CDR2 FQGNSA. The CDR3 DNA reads TGTGCCAGCAGCTTAGTCGGGCAGGGGGGTGGCTACACCTTC. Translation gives CASSLVGQGGGYTF. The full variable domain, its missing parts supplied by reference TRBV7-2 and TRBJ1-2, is GAGVSQSPSNKVTEKGKDVELRCDPISGHTALYWYRQSLGQGLEFLIYFQGNSAPDKSGLPSDRFSAERTGGSVSTLTIQRTQQEDSAVYLCASSLVGQGGGYTFGSGTRLTVV.

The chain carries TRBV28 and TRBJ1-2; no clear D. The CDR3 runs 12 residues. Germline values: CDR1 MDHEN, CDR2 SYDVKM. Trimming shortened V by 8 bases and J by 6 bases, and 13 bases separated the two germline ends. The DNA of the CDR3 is TGTGCCAGCCTGGAGCAGGCCGATGGCTACACCTTC. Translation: CASLEQADGYTF.

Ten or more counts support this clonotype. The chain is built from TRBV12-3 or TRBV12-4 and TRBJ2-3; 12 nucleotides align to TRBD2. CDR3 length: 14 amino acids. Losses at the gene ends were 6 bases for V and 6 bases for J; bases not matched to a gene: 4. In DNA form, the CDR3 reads TGTGCCAGCAGCCGACTAGCGGGGGTGGATACGCAGTATTTT. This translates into CASSRLAGVDTQYF.

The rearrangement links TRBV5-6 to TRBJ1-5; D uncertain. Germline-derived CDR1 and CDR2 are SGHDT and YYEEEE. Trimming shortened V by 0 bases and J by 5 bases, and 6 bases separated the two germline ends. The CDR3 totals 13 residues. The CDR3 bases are TGTGCCAGCAGCTTGGGGAGTCATCAGCCCCAGCATTTT. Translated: CASSLGSHQPQHF.

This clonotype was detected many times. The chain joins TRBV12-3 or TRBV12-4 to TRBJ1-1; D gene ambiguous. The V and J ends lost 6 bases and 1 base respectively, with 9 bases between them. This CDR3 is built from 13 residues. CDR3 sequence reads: CASRASWNTEAFF. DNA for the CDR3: TGTGCCAGCAGGGCCTCATGGAACACTGAAGCTTTCTTT.

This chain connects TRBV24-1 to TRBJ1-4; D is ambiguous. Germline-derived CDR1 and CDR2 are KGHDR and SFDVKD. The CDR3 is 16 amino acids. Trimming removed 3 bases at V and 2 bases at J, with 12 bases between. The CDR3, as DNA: TGTGCCACCAGTGATGGCGGGGTGGGGACTAATGAAAAACTGTTTTTT. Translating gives CATSDGGVGTNEKLFF.

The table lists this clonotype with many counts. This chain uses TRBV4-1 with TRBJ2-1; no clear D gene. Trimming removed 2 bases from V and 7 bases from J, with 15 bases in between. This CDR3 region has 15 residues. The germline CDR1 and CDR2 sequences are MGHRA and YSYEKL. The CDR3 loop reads CASSQHPSLINEQFF. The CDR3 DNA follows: TGCGCCAGCAGCCAACATCCCAGTCTTATAAATGAGCAGTTCTTC.

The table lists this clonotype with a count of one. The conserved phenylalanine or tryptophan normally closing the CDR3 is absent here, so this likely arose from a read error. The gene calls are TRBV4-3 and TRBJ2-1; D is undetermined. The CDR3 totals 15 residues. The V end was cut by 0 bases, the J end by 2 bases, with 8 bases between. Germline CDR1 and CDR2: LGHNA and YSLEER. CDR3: CASSQEVDTYNEQFL. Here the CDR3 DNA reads TGCGCCAGCAGCCAAGAAGTCGACACCTACAATGAGCAGTTCTTG.

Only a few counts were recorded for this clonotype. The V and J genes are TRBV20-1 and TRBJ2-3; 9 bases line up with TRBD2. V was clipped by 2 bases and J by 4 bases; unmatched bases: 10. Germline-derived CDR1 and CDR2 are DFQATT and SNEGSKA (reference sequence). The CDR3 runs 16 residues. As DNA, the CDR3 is TGCAGTGCTAGAATTCCGGCTAGCGGGGTGTCAGATACGCAGTATTTT. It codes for CSARIPASGVSDTQYF.

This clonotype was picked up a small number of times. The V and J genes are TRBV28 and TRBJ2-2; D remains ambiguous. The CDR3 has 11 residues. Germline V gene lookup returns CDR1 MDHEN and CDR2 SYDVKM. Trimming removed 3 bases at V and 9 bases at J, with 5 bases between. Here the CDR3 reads CASSLRRELFF. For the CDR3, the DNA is TGTGCCAGCAGTTTGAGGCGGGAGCTGTTTTTT.

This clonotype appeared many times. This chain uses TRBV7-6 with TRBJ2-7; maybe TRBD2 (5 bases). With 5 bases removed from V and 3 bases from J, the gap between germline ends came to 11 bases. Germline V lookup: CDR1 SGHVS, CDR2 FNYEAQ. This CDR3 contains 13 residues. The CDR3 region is CASSRDSLYEQYF. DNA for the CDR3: TGTGCCAGCAGCCGGGATAGCCTCTACGAGCAGTACTTC.

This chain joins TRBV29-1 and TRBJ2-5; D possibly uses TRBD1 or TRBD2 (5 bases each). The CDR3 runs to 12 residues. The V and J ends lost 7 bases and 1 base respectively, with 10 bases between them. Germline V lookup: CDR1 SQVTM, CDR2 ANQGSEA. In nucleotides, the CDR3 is TGCAGCGGAAGGGGACCCCAAGAGACCCAGTACTTC. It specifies CSGRGPQETQYF. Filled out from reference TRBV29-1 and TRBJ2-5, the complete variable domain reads SAVISQKPSRDICQRGTSLTIQCQVDSQVTMMFWYRQQPGQSLTLIATANQGSEATYESGFVIDKFPISRPNLTFSTLTVSNMSPEDSSIYLCSGRGPQETQYFGPGTRLLVL.

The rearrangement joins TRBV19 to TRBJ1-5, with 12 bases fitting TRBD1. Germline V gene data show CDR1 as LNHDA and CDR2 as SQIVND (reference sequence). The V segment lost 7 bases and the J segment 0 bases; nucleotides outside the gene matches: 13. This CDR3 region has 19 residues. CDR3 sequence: CASTPSPGQGAFSNQPQHF. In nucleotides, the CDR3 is TGTGCCAGTACCCCGTCTCCGGGACAGGGGGCTTTTAGCAATCAGCCCCAGCATTTT.

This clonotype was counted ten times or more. The CDR3 reads CASSPRPQSGANVLTF. CDR3 coding DNA: TGTGCCAGCAGTCCACGACCGCAATCTGGGGCCAACGTCCTGACTTTC. This chain connects TRBV28 to TRBJ2-6, with unresolved D. With 5 bases removed from V and 1 base from J, the gap between germline ends came to 12 bases. The CDR3 consists of 16 residues. In germline, CDR1 is MDHEN, CDR2 SYDVKM.

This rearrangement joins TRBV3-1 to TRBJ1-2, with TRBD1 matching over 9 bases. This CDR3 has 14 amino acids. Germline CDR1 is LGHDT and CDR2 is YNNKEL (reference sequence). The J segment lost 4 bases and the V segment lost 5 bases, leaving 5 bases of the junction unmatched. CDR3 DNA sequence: TGTGCCAGCAGCGACCGGGACAGGGCCTATGGCTACACCTTC. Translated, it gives CASSDRDRAYGYTF. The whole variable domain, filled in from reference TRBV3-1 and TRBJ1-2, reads DTAVSQTPKYLVTQMGNDKSIKCEQNLGHDTMYWYKQDSKKFLKIMFSYNNKELIINETVPNRFSPKSPDKAHLNLHINSLELGDSAVYFCASSDRDRAYGYTFGSGTRLTVV.

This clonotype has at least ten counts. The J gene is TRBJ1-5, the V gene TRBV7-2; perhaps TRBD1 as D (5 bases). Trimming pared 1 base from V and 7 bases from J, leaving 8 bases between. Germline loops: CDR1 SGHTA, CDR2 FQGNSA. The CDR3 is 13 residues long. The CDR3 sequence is CASSLGGEQPQHF. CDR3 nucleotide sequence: TGTGCCAGCAGCTTAGGAGGGGAGCAGCCCCAGCATTTT.

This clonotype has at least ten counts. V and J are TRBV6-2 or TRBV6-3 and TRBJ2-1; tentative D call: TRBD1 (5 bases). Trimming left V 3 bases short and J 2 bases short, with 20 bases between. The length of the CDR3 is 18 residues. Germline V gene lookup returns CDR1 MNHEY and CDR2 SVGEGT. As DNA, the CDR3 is TGTGCCAGCAGTTATACGCCGGGTGGCAGGGCGCCCTACAATGAGCAGTTCTTC. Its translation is CASSYTPGGRAPYNEQFF.

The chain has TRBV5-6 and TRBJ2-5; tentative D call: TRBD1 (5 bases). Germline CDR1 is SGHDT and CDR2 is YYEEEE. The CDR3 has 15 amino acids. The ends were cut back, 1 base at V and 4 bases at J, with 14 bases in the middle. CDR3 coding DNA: TGTGCCAGCAGCTTGTTCTCCAGGGCAGGAGAGACCCAGTACTTC. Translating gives CASSLFSRAGETQYF.

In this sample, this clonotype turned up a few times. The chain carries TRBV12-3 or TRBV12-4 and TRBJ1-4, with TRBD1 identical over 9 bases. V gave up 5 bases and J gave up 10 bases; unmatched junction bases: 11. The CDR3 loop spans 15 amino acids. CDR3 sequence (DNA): TGTGCCAGCAGTCCCCCCCGACAGGGGGTGATAAAACTGTTTTTT. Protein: CASSPPRQGVIKLFF.

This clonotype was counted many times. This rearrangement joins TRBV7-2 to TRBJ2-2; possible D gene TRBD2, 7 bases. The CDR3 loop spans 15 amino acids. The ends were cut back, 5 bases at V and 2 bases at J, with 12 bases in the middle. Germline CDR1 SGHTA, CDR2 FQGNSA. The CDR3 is CASSGGGTNTGELFF. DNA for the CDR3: TGTGCCAGCAGCGGCGGGGGCACCAACACCGGGGAGCTGTTTTTT.

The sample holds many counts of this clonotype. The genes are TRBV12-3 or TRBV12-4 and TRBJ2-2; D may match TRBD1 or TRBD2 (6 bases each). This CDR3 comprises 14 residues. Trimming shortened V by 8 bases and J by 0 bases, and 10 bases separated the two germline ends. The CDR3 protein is CASSGASNTGELFF. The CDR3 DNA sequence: TGTGCCAGCTCGGGGGCCTCGAACACCGGGGAGCTGTTTTTT.